This note documents a single T cell receptor beta chain sequence. Original processing notes: Reference gene primer amplification yielded estimated nucleated cell counts. Method: immunoSEQ multiplex PCR; TCRdb's copy keeps in-frame clones and lacks some. The V and J calls and clone size were taken over from that table, and D and trimming were inferred from the DNA. The profile covers roughly 260,000 clones, with under 90% appearing a single time and 3.6% taken by the ten largest. Participant age was about 18 to 89 years, and participants resided in approximately 25 US areas. The CDR3 consists of 13 residues. Germline V gene data show CDR1 as SNHLY and CDR2 as FYNNEI. V gave up 3 bases and J gave up 2 bases, with 4 bases separating them. This specimen belongs to a study of blood T cell repertoires in COVID-19. Background on the study: Acute-phase and convalescent COVID-19 samples originated in the United States, Italy and Spain.

The specimen sequenced was PBMCs or T cells enriched from blood (not recorded which). The TCR sequence derives from a woman in her thirties or forties who had been exposed to COVID-19. This chain connects TRBV2 to TRBJ2-2; no firm D call. The DNA of the CDR3 is TGTGCCAGCAGTGAGGGCAACACCGGGGAGCTGTTTTTT. It specifies CASSEGNTGELFF.